One and the same sample provided the 29 T cell receptor beta chains below, sequenced in a study of cytomegalovirus exposure and HLA in healthy donors. Generated by immunoSEQ multiplex PCR, the TCRdb table keeps only in-frame clones and is missing some. The sample has around 190,000 clones, roughly 86% seen once. Sample: PBMCs. These receptors were obtained from a man in his thirties or forties in good health and CMV-seropositive.

This rearrangement joins TRBV25-1 to TRBJ2-2, with D unresolved. Germline lookup yields CDR1 MGHDK and CDR2 SYGVNS. V was shortened by 4 bases and J by 3 bases, with 6 bases between the two germline ends. The CDR3 contains 13 residues. The CDR3: CASSGSDTGELFF. CDR3 DNA: TGTGCCAGCAGTGGGTCGGACACCGGGGAGCTGTTTTTT.

The V gene is TRBV2, the J gene TRBJ2-3; 8 bases align to TRBD2. The CDR3 is 21 residues long. Trimming took 0 bases from V and 0 from J; bases not matched to a gene: 17. The germline V gene has CDR1 SNHLY and CDR2 FYNNEI. The CDR3 spells CASSEAGWGPGLAASTDTQYF. The CDR3, as DNA: TGTGCCAGCAGTGAAGCTGGTTGGGGGCCCGGACTAGCAGCTAGCACAGATACGCAGTATTTT. The entire variable domain, with the rest obtained from reference TRBV2 and TRBJ2-3, is as follows: EPEVTQTPSHQVTQMGQEVILRCVPISNHLYFYWYRQILGQKVEFLVSFYNNEISEKSEIFDDQFSVERPDGSNFTLKIRSTKLEDSAMYFCASSEAGWGPGLAASTDTQYFGPGTRLTVL.

The genes are TRBV28 and TRBJ2-7, with D maybe TRBD2 (6 bases). The CDR3 covers 14 residues. V was pared by 6 bases and J by 2 bases, with 14 bases between. Germline V gives CDR1 MDHEN, CDR2 SYDVKM. The CDR3 DNA follows: TGTGCCAGCAGCCTATCTAGCGCAACCTACGAGCAGTACTTC. Residues: CASSLSSATYEQYF.

The chain uses TRBV7-8 and TRBJ2-7; 11 bases are shared with TRBD2. Germline assignment: CDR1 SGHVS and CDR2 FQNEAQ. This CDR3 comprises 17 residues. V gave up 6 bases and J gave up 7 bases; unmatched junction bases: 17. This CDR3 is CASSAPPGLAALWEQYF. The CDR3 bases are TGTGCCAGCAGTGCCCCCCCGGGACTAGCGGCCTTGTGGGAGCAGTACTTC. Together with reference TRBV7-8 and TRBJ2-7, the CDR3 gives the full variable domain: GAGVSQSPRYKVAKRGQDVALRCDPISGHVSLFWYQQALGQGPEFLTYFQNEAQLDKSGLPSDRFFAERPEGSVSTLKIQRTQQEDSAVYLCASSAPPGLAALWEQYFGPGTRLTVT.

DNA of the CDR3: TGTGCCAGCACCCCCCGGGTGGCAACCTCTGGAAACACCATATATTTT. Its translation: CASTPRVATSGNTIYF. The V and J genes are TRBV11-2 and TRBJ1-3; D uncertain. Trimming removed 7 bases at V and 0 bases at J, with 16 bases between. Germline V gene data show CDR1 as SGHAT and CDR2 as FQNNGV. The CDR3 runs to 16 residues.

V and J are TRBV28 and TRBJ2-7; D remains ambiguous. The CDR3 has 14 residues. Germline assignment: CDR1 MDHEN and CDR2 SYDVKM. V lost 4 bases, J lost 0 bases, and 10 bases lay in between. The CDR3 loop is CASSSFRSSYEQYF. Written as DNA, the CDR3 is TGTGCCAGCAGTTCCTTCAGGAGCTCCTACGAGCAGTACTTC. Full variable domain (remainder filled in from reference TRBV28 and TRBJ2-7): DVKVTQSSRYLVKRTGEKVFLECVQDMDHENMFWYRQDPGLGLRLIYFSYDVKMKEKGDIPEGYSVSREKKERFSLILESASTNQTSMYLCASSSFRSSYEQYFGPGTRLTVT.

The chain combines TRBV10-3 with TRBJ2-3; no firm D call. V dropped 8 bases and J dropped 2 bases, with 11 bases sitting between them. Germline V gene sequence: CDR1 ENHRY, CDR2 SYGVKD. The CDR3 consists of 13 residues. The CDR3 DNA sequence: TGTGCCATCGGTCCCCAACCCACAGATACGCAGTATTTT. Translating it yields CAIGPQPTDTQYF.

The CDR3 nucleotides read TGTGCCAGCAGCTTGCTCTCTTTGGCTAGTATCATTGATACGCAGTATTTT. As protein: CASSLLSLASIIDTQYF. The chain is built from TRBV5-4 and TRBJ2-3, with D unresolved. The length of the CDR3 is 17 residues. CDR1 SGHNT and CDR2 YYREEE come from the germline V gene (reference sequence). The V end lost 1 base, the J end lost 6 bases, and 21 bases lay between the germline ends.

Turning to this clone: Other nucleotide sequences from this sample produce the same CDR3. This chain links TRBV19 with TRBJ1-1; 7 nucleotides agree with TRBD1. Germline loops: CDR1 LNHDA, CDR2 SQIVND (reference sequence). V shed 5 bases, J shed 2 bases, and the junction held 5 bases outside the gene matches. The CDR3 is 14 residues long. For the CDR3, the DNA is TGTGCCAGTAGTGTCGACAGGGTTAACACTGAAGCTTTCTTT. It is translated as CASSVDRVNTEAFF.

This clone occurred once. The chain carries TRBV9 and TRBJ2-5; possible D gene TRBD1, 6 bases. The CDR3 contains 17 residues. V was pared by 3 bases and J by 2 bases, with 20 bases between. Per germline, CDR1 SGDLS and CDR2 YYNGEE. The CDR3 sequence is CASSARRATGPQETQYF. Written as DNA, the CDR3 is TGTGCCAGCAGCGCCCGTCGGGCGACAGGACCTCAAGAGACCCAGTACTTC.

The chain employs TRBV7-9 and TRBJ1-4, with unresolved D. The V end lost 3 bases, the J end lost 3 bases, and 8 bases lay between the germline ends. Germline V gene sequence: CDR1 SEHNR, CDR2 FQNEAQ (reference sequence). The CDR3 extends over 14 amino acids. The CDR3 sequence is CASSFDGSNEKLFF. DNA for the CDR3: TGTGCCAGCAGCTTCGACGGATCTAATGAAAAACTGTTTTTT.

The genes are TRBV7-8 and TRBJ2-5, with 12 bases identical to TRBD1. This CDR3 has 16 residues. V lost 5 bases, J lost 5 bases, and 9 bases stayed unmatched. Germline lookup yields CDR1 SGHVS and CDR2 FQNEAQ. In nucleotides, the CDR3 is TGTGCCAGCAGCCGCCCGGGACAGGGGGCGCGGGAGACCCAGTACTTC. It specifies CASSRPGQGARETQYF.

Only one count was recorded for this clone. The V call is TRBV6-6, the J call TRBJ2-1; D tentatively reads TRBD1 or TRBD2 (5 bases each). This CDR3 contains 16 residues. Germline CDR1 is MNHNY and CDR2 is SVGAGI (reference sequence). Deletions cut 7 bases from V and 0 bases from J, with 16 bases between. The CDR3 coding sequence is TGTGCCAGCACCAACTCAGAGGGGCCCTCCTACAATGAGCAGTTCTTC. It encodes CASTNSEGPSYNEQFF.

In the case of this clone: The same CDR3 can be traced to other DNA sequences in this sample. The V gene is TRBV28, the J gene TRBJ2-7; D unresolved. This CDR3 spans 11 amino acids. Trimming shortened V by 7 bases and J by 2 bases, and 6 bases separated the two germline ends. The germline V gene has CDR1 MDHEN and CDR2 SYDVKM. CDR3 bases: TGTGCCAGCACAAGAGCCTACGAGCAGTACTTC. It yields the protein CASTRAYEQYF.

The chain combines TRBV2 with TRBJ1-4; no reliable D call. The germline CDR1 and CDR2 sequences are SNHLY and FYNNEI. Trimming cost V 3 bases and J 7 bases, with 12 bases left between them. The CDR3 is 14 amino acids. DNA of the CDR3: TGTGCCAGCAGTGAGAGGACCTTAGGTGAAAAACTGTTTTTT. Amino acids: CASSERTLGEKLFF.

The CDR3 DNA reads TGTGCCAGCAGTTCTTTGGATACCCAGTACTTC. Its translation: CASSSLDTQYF. This chain connects TRBV6-5 to TRBJ2-5, with D hard to call. The CDR3 runs 11 residues. The germline CDR1 and CDR2 sequences are MNHEY and SVGAGI. Trimming took 4 bases from V and 8 from J, leaving 8 bases between them.

The rearrangement uses TRBV27 and TRBJ2-1; 8 nucleotides line up with TRBD1. The CDR3 is made up of 15 amino acids. CDR1 and CDR2 (germline): MNHEY, SMNVEV (reference sequence). J was trimmed by 8 bases and V by 7 bases; bases with no gene match: 13. The CDR3 sequence: CASNAGTGLRDEQFF. CDR3 nucleotides: TGTGCCAGCAACGCCGGGACAGGCCTCAGGGATGAGCAGTTCTTC.

The chain combines TRBV2 with TRBJ1-2; D gene unclear. The germline V gene has CDR1 SNHLY and CDR2 FYNNEI. This CDR3 is 13 amino acids long. V lost 6 bases to trimming and J lost 4 bases, with 12 bases between them. This chain's CDR3 is CASSPQEAYGYTF. Written as DNA, the CDR3 is TGTGCCAGCAGCCCGCAAGAGGCCTATGGCTACACCTTC.

The chain combines TRBV7-9 with TRBJ1-2, with D hard to call. Germline V gene sequence: CDR1 SEHNR, CDR2 FQNEAQ (reference sequence). The CDR3 consists of 14 residues. Between the trimmed V and J ends, which lost 5 bases and 6 bases, there was a span of 16 bases. In DNA, the CDR3 is TGTGCCAGCAGCCCCTCTAGCCTTCTACATGGCTACACCTTC. It encodes CASSPSSLLHGYTF.

CDR3 amino acids: CASSAGPSPTEAFF. In DNA form, the CDR3 reads TGTGCCAGCAGCGCCGGACCCTCTCCCACTGAAGCTTTCTTT. The chain couples TRBV9 to TRBJ1-1; D ambiguous. Germline V gene lookup returns CDR1 SGDLS and CDR2 YYNGEE. The CDR3 covers 14 residues. V was shortened by 3 bases and J by 4 bases, with 13 bases between the two germline ends.

The V call is TRBV11-3, the J call TRBJ1-1; D is perhaps TRBD1 (5 bases). Germline loops: CDR1 SGHNT, CDR2 YENEEA. V lost 6 bases and J 1 base, leaving 9 bases between the germline ends. The CDR3 runs 13 residues. Here the CDR3 DNA reads TGTGCCAGCAGACCAAGGGGGAACACTGAAGCTTTCTTT. It codes for CASRPRGNTEAFF. Supplemented by reference TRBV11-3 and TRBJ1-1, the full variable domain reads EAGVVQSPRYKIIEKKQPVAFWCNPISGHNTLYWYLQNLGQGPELLIRYENEEAVDDSQLPKDRFSAERLKGVDSTLKIQPAELGDSAVYLCASRPRGNTEAFFGQGTRLTVV.

V gene TRBV2 combines with J gene TRBJ1-5; the D gene is possibly TRBD1 (6 bases). Germline V gives CDR1 SNHLY, CDR2 FYNNEI. Trimming removed 6 bases from V and 2 bases from J, with 14 bases in between. The CDR3 consists of 15 residues. CDR3 DNA sequence: TGTGCCAGCAGAGATACAGGGAACCGCAATCAGCCCCAGCATTTT. Protein product: CASRDTGNRNQPQHF.

The chain links TRBV27 to TRBJ1-2; TRBD1 matches 9 bases. The CDR3 contains 13 residues. V lost 4 bases, J lost 6 bases, and 3 bases stayed unmatched. Germline V gene data show CDR1 as MNHEY and CDR2 as SMNVEV (reference sequence). The CDR3 is CASSSGTGNGYTF. The CDR3 bases are TGTGCCAGCAGTTCCGGGACAGGGAATGGCTACACCTTC.

The V and J genes are TRBV4-3 and TRBJ2-3, with 13 bases lining up with TRBD2. J was trimmed by 4 bases and V by 2 bases; bases with no gene match: 9. Germline CDR1 LGHNA, CDR2 YSLEER. This CDR3 has 18 residues. CDR3 bases: TGCGCCAGCAGCCAAACCCAAGGACTAGCGGGGGTATCAGATACGCAGTATTTT. Translating gives CASSQTQGLAGVSDTQYF.

The sample holds one count of this clone. This sequence joins TRBV7-3 and TRBJ2-1; D is perhaps TRBD2 (5 bases). V lost 5 bases and J 8 bases, leaving 13 bases between the germline ends. From germline, CDR1 is SGHTA and CDR2 FQGTGA. The CDR3 loop spans 13 amino acids. The CDR3 DNA reads TGTGCCAGCAGCCCCCCCGGGGTCTATGAGCAGTTCTTC. It translates to CASSPPGVYEQFF.

This clone was found a few times. The J gene is TRBJ2-5, the V gene TRBV5-1; D is perhaps TRBD1 or TRBD2 (6 bases each). Trimming stripped 4 bases from V and 5 bases from J, with 12 bases between. The germline CDR1 and CDR2 sequences are SGHRS and YFSETQ. This CDR3 has 13 residues. The chain's CDR3 is CASSEQGLETQYF. The CDR3 DNA follows: TGCGCCAGCAGCGAACAGGGACTCGAGACCCAGTACTTC.

This clone appeared once. J is TRBJ2-4 and V is TRBV5-4; D may match TRBD1 or TRBD2 (5 bases each). From germline, CDR1 is SGHNT and CDR2 YYREEE (reference sequence). Trimming took off 4 bases at V and 0 bases at J, with 17 bases between the two ends. This CDR3 is 17 amino acids long. CDR3 bases: TGTGCCAGCAGCCCAAAGACTGGGGGAATAGCCAAAAACATTCAGTACTTC. This sequence encodes CASSPKTGGIAKNIQYF.

The CDR3 here is CASSGGGEGYNEQFF. CDR3 sequence (DNA): TGTGCCAGCAGTGGTGGGGGGGAGGGCTACAATGAGCAGTTCTTC. The chain has TRBV6-1 and TRBJ2-1; 7 positions match TRBD2. This CDR3 contains 15 residues. Looked up from germline, CDR1 is MNHNS and CDR2 is SASEGT. V lost 4 bases, J lost 3 bases, and 6 bases stayed unmatched.

This sequence joins TRBV6-1 and TRBJ1-2; tentatively, D is TRBD1 (5 bases). Germline V CDR1 and CDR2: MNHNS, SASEGT. The CDR3 consists of 12 residues. V was trimmed by 2 bases and J by 8 bases, leaving 9 bases between them. As DNA, the CDR3 is TGTGCCAGCAGTGAACAGGGACGGGGCTACACCTTC. The encoded protein is CASSEQGRGYTF.